This T cell receptor (beta chain) stems from a study of blood T cell repertoires in COVID-19. Study context: COVID-19 samples, acute and convalescent, were from the United States, Italy and Spain.

Authors' methods: Reference gene primer amplification in the assay estimated nucleated cell counts. The protocol was immunoSEQ multiplex PCR, while the TCRdb copy is restricted to in-frame clones and leaves out a portion. V, J and clone size derive from that table, while D and trimming were established from the DNA sequence. The table shows about 73,000 clones, with approximately 80% occurring only once. This CDR3 region has 13 residues. Germline V gives CDR1 MNHEY, CDR2 SVGAGI. V was pared by 6 bases and J by 4 bases, with 12 bases between. The sequenced sample was peripheral blood. V and J are TRBV6-5 and TRBJ1-1; D unresolved. This clonotype was sampled from a woman aged 55-70 years with acute or convalescent COVID-19. DNA of the CDR3: TGTGCCAGCAGCAGGCGGGTGGGCACTGAAGCTTTCTTT. Translation gives CASSRRVGTEAFF.